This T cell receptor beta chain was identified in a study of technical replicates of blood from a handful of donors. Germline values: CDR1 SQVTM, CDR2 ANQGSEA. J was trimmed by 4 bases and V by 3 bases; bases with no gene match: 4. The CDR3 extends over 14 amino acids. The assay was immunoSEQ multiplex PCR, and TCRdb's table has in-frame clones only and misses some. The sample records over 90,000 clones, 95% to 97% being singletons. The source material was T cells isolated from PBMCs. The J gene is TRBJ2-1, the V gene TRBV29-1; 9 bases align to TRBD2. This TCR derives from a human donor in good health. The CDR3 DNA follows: TGCAGCGTTGAGGTAGCGGGAGAATACAATGAGCAGTTCTTC. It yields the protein CSVEVAGEYNEQFF.